What follows describes a single TCR beta chain. After removal of 6 bases from V and 4 bases from J, the junction contained 12 bases not matched to a gene. The CDR3 is 16 amino acids. The V gene's germline CDR1 is LNHDA and CDR2 SQIVND (reference sequence). Assay: immunoSEQ multiplex PCR; the TCRdb copy retains only in-frame clones and omits some. There are about 230,000 clones in the sample; 85% to 90% occur only once, and approximately 2.4% lies in the top ten. The data stem from a study of blood T cell repertoires in COVID-19. About the study: The origin of the acute and convalescent COVID-19 samples was the United States, Italy and Spain. Sources were T cells, B-cell-depleted T cells, or PBMCs; the material itself was cDNA or gDNA.

The chain joins TRBV19 to TRBJ1-5; 7 nucleotides match TRBD1. The TCR was taken from a man aged 25-45 years with COVID-19, enrolled during active disease. Sequencing used peripheral blood. The CDR3: CASSSTGQMENQPQHF. CDR3 nucleotides: TGTGCCAGTAGCTCAACGGGACAGATGGAGAATCAGCCCCAGCATTTT.